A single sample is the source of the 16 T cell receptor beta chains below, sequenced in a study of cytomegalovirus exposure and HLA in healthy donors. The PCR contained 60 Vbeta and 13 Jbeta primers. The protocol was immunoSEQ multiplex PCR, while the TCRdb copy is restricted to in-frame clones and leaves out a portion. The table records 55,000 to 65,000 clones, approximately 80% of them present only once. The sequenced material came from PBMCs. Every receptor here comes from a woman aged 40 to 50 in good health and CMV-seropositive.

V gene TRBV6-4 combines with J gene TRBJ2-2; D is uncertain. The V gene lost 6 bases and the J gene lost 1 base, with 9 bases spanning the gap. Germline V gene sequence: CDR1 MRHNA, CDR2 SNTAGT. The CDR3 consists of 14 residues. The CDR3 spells CASSQTLNTGELFF. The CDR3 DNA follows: TGTGCCAGCAGCCAGACACTGAACACCGGGGAGCTGTTTTTT.

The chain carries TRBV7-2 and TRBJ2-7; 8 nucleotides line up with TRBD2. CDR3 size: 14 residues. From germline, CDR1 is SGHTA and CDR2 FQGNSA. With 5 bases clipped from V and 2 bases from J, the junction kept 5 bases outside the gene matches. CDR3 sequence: CASSEDGGAYEQYF. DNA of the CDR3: TGTGCCAGCAGCGAAGACGGGGGGGCCTACGAGCAGTACTTC.

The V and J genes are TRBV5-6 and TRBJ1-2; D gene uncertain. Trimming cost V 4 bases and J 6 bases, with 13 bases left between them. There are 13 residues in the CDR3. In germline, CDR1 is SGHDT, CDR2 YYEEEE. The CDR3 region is CASSGTVSNGYTF. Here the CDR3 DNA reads TGTGCCAGCAGCGGAACAGTTTCCAATGGCTACACCTTC. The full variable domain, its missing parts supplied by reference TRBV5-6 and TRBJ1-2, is DAGVTQSPTHLIKTRGQQVTLRCSPKSGHDTVSWYQQALGQGPQFIFQYYEEEERQRGNFPDRFSGHQFPNYSSELNVNALLLGDSALYLCASSGTVSNGYTFGSGTRLTVV.

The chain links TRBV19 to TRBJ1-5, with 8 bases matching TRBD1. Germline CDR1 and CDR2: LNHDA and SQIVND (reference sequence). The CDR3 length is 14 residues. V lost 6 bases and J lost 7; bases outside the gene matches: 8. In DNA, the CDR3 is TGTGCCAGTAGCGGCGCAGGGGGCGGACAGCCCCAGCATTTT. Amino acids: CASSGAGGGQPQHF.

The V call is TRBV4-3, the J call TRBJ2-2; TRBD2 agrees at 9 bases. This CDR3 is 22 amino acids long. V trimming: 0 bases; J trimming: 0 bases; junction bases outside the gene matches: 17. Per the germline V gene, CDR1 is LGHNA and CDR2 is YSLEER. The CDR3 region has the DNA TGCGCCAGCAGCCAAGATAGCCCTCGGGGGCGGGGGGGTTTCGCGAACACCGGGGAGCTGTTTTTT. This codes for CASSQDSPRGRGGFANTGELFF.

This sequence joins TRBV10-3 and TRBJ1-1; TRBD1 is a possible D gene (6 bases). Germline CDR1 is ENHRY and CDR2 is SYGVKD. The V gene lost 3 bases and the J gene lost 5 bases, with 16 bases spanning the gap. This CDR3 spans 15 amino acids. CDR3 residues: CAISDLRGSGTEAFF. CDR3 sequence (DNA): TGTGCCATCAGTGACCTCAGGGGATCGGGAACTGAAGCTTTCTTT.

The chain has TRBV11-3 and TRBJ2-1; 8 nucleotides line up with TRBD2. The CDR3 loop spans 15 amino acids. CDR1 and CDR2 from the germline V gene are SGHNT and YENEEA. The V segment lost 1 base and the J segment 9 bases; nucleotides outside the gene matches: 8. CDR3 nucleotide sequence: TGTGCCAGCAGCTTAGGACGGGGGGGGCCGGGTGAGCAGTTCTTC. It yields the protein CASSLGRGGPGEQFF. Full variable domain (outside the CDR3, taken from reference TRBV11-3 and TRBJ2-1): EAGVVQSPRYKIIEKKQPVAFWCNPISGHNTLYWYLQNLGQGPELLIRYENEEAVDDSQLPKDRFSAERLKGVDSTLKIQPAELGDSAVYLCASSLGRGGPGEQFFGPGTRLTVL.

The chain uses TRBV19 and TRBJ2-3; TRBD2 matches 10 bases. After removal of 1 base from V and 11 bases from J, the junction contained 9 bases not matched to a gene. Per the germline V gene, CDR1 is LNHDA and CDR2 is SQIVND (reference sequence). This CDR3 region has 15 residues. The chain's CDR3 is CASSIGAAGGIGQYF. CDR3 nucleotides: TGTGCCAGTAGTATAGGAGCAGCGGGGGGGATCGGGCAGTATTTT.

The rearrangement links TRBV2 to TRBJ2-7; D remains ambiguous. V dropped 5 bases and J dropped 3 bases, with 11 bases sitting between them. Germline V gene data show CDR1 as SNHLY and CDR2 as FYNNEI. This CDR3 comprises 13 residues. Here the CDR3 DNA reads TGTGCCAGCAGTCCCGACAACCTCTACGAGCAGTACTTC. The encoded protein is CASSPDNLYEQYF.

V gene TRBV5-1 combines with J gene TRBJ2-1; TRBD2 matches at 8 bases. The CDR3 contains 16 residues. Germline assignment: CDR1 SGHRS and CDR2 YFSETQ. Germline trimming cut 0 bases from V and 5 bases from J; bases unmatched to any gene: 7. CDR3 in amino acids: CASSLAPAGANNEQFF. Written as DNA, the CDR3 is TGCGCCAGCAGCTTGGCCCCAGCGGGGGCAAACAATGAGCAGTTCTTC.

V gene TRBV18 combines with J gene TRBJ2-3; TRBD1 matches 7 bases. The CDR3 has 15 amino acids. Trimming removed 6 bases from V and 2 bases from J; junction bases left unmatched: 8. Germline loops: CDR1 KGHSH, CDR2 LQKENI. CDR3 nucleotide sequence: TGTGCCAGCTCGACCCGGGACAGTTACACAGATACGCAGTATTTT. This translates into CASSTRDSYTDTQYF.

CDR3 residues: CASTRTGMNTEAFF. The CDR3 DNA is TGCGCCAGCACCCGGACAGGGATGAACACTGAAGCTTTCTTT. The chain employs TRBV10-2 and TRBJ1-1; the match to TRBD1 covers 8 bases. Germline CDR1 is WSHSY and CDR2 is SAAADI. The CDR3 is 14 amino acids. J gave up 0 bases and V 7 bases, and 4 bases lay outside the gene matches.

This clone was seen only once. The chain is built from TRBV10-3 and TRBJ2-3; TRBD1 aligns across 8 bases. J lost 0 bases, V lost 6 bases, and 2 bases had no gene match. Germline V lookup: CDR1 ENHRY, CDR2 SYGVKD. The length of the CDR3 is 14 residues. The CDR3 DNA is TGTGCCATCAGGTGGACAGGGAGCACAGATACGCAGTATTTT. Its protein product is CAIRWTGSTDTQYF.

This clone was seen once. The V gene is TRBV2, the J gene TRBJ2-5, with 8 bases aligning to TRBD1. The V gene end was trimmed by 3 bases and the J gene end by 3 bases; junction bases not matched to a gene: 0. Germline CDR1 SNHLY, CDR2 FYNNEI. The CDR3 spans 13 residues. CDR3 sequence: CASSEDREETQYF. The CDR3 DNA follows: TGTGCCAGCAGTGAGGACAGGGAAGAGACCCAGTACTTC.

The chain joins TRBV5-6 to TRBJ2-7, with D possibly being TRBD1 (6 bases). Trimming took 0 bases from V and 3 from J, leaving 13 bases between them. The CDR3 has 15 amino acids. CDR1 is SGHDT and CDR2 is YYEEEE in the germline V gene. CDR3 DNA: TGTGCCAGCAGCTTGGACGGGACATTTGGCTACGAGCAGTACTTC. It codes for CASSLDGTFGYEQYF.

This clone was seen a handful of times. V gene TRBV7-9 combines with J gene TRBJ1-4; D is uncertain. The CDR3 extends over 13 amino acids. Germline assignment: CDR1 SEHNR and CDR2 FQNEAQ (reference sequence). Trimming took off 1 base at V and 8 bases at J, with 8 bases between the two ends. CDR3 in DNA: TGTGCCAGCAGCTTAGAGGAGAGAGAAAAACTGTTTTTT. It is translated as CASSLEEREKLFF.